Ten or more counts support the clone carrying this T cell receptor (beta chain). The data stem from a study of T cells in Graves' hyperthyroidism and ophthalmopathy. The CDR3 has 12 residues. Germline CDR1 is SGHAT and CDR2 is FQNNGV. The V end lost 8 bases, the J end lost 4 bases, and 9 bases lay between the germline ends. Amplification of TCR beta CDR3 regions used RNA as the template. During a first-round RT-PCR of the TCR CDR3, the HTBI primer set was used. TCRdb analysed the multiplex PCR reads with MiXCR anew, one entry per CDR3 protein. Among under 450,000 distinct CDR3 sequences listed, 15% to 17% were seen once.

The clonotype was recovered from a woman younger than 30 with Graves' hyperthyroidism. Material: blood. This chain connects TRBV11-2 to TRBJ2-1; tentative D call: TRBD1 (5 bases). The CDR3 DNA reads as TGTGCCAGCCAAAAGGGGTACAATGAGCAGTTCTTC. Amino acids: CASQKGYNEQFF.